This T cell receptor (beta chain) is drawn from a study of pediatric ulcerative colitis. Study-wide results and limits: All ulcerative colitis patients, but no controls, carried a couple of rectal clonotypes. Blood-rectal clonal overlap within each person was significantly higher in ulcerative colitis patients than controls.

As for this clone: Its specificity is unknown.

Samples were sequenced at Survey level, maximum 500,000 reads. Assay: immunoSEQ multiplex PCR; the TCRdb copy retains only in-frame clones and omits some. Of about 32,000 clones listed, roughly 86% were seen once; the top ten hold over 3.5%. The germline V and J ends were trimmed by 4 bases and 4 bases, with 7 bases remaining between them. The CDR3 has 11 amino acids. The germline gives CDR1 GTSNPN, CDR2 SVGIG (reference sequence). The specimen was blood. The sequence derives from a boy aged 5-17 years with severe ulcerative colitis. This rearrangement joins TRBV30 to TRBJ1-1; D call uncertain. In DNA form, the CDR3 reads TGTGCCTGGACCCGCCGCACTGAAGCTTTCTTT. As protein: CAWTRRTEAFF.